Below, 24 T cell receptor beta chains from the same sample are listed, as sequenced in a study of regulatory T cells in long-lasting Graves disease. As to time point: newly diagnosed GD, antithyroid drugs for less than 3 months. Extracted RNA from PBMCs served as the source of the TCR library. Libraries of TCR beta came from iRepertoire HTBI primers plus Arm-PCR of CDR3 regions. TCRdb ran MiXCR on the multiplex PCR reads and lists one entry per CDR3 protein. The sample contains hundreds of thousands of distinct CDR3 sequences, 15% to 20% of which appear only once. This sample was shared with a second study, whose subject was T cells in Graves' hyperthyroidism and ophthalmopathy.

The source was peripheral blood mononuclear cells (PBMCs), collected at new diagnosis, from a patient treated with antithyroid drugs. The receptors originated from a woman aged 30 to 39 with Graves disease.

This clonotype was seen many times. This CDR3 is CASSSSRAEDYGYTF. The CDR3 bases are TGTGCCAGCAGCTCAAGTCGGGCAGAAGACTATGGCTACACCTTC. This chain connects TRBV7-9 to TRBJ1-2, with D unresolved. Germline V CDR1 and CDR2: SEHNR, FQNEAQ (reference sequence). V dropped 4 bases and J dropped 3 bases, with 15 bases sitting between them. The length of the CDR3 is 15 residues.

A note on this clonotype: With a much larger clone just one base away, this may be a read error. The chain combines TRBV11-1 with TRBJ2-1; 7 positions match TRBD2. Germline V CDR1 and CDR2: SGHAT, FQDESV (reference sequence). The length of the CDR3 is 12 residues. CDR3 loop: CVSSVSGLEQFF. The DNA for the CDR3 is TGTGTCAGCAGCGTTAGCGGGTTGGAGCAGTTCTTC.

This clonotype has ten or more counts. CDR3 sequence reads: CASSSGASTGVGGYTF. CDR3 sequence (DNA): TGTGCCAGCAGCTCCGGGGCCTCGACAGGGGTTGGTGGCTACACCTTC. The V and J genes are TRBV27 and TRBJ1-2, with 8 bases identical to TRBD1. The CDR3 has 16 residues. Germline V gives CDR1 MNHEY, CDR2 SMNVEV (reference sequence). The junction had 16 bases not matched to a gene; V was cut back by 6 bases and J by 7 bases.

In this sample, this clonotype turned up a few times. J is TRBJ2-4 and V is TRBV2; D possibly corresponds to TRBD2 (6 bases). Germline CDR1 is SNHLY and CDR2 is FYNNEI. This CDR3 is built from 15 residues. Trimming removed 7 bases at V and 0 bases at J, with 13 bases between. Here the CDR3 reads CASNSGAIAKNIQYF. CDR3 bases: TGTGCCAGCAATTCGGGAGCGATAGCCAAAAACATTCAGTACTTC.

This clonotype has a count of ten or more. The chain uses TRBV2 and TRBJ2-6; tentatively, D is TRBD2 (5 bases). V lost 8 bases and J 1 base, leaving 12 bases between the germline ends. CDR3 length equals 15 residues. Germline V gene sequence: CDR1 SNHLY, CDR2 FYNNEI. This CDR3 is CASGRERSGANVLTF. The CDR3 DNA reads TGTGCCAGCGGAAGGGAGAGATCTGGGGCCAACGTCCTGACTTTC.

This clonotype was detected only a few times. The rearrangement links TRBV10-3 to TRBJ2-7; TRBD1 matches 8 bases. Germline lookup yields CDR1 ENHRY and CDR2 SYGVKD. Losses at the gene ends were 3 bases for V and 6 bases for J; bases not matched to a gene: 4. The CDR3 sequence is 13 residues long. The CDR3, as DNA: TGTGCCATCAGTGAAGGGACAGGCCGCGAGCAGTACTTC. It specifies CAISEGTGREQYF.

This clonotype was seen repeatedly, ten times or more. J is TRBJ2-3 and V is TRBV28; D is unclear. Germline V CDR1 and CDR2: MDHEN, SYDVKM. The CDR3 totals 14 residues. The germline V and J ends were trimmed by 6 bases and 4 bases, with 14 bases remaining between them. The CDR3 region has the DNA TGTGCCAGCAGCTGGTTGAGTTTGGCAGATACGCAGTATTTT. It is translated as CASSWLSLADTQYF. Full variable domain (missing parts from reference TRBV28 and TRBJ2-3): DVKVTQSSRYLVKRTGEKVFLECVQDMDHENMFWYRQDPGLGLRLIYFSYDVKMKEKGDIPEGYSVSREKKERFSLILESASTNQTSMYLCASSWLSLADTQYFGPGTRLTVL.

This clonotype came up a few times. V and J are TRBV12-3 or TRBV12-4 and TRBJ1-2; D gene uncertain. With 4 bases removed from V and 5 bases from J, the gap between germline ends came to 14 bases. This CDR3 contains 14 residues. The CDR3 loop is CASSSQGGSYGYTF. The CDR3 DNA is TGTGCCAGCAGTTCGCAAGGCGGATCTTATGGCTACACCTTC.

The chain has TRBV19 and TRBJ2-7, with 8 bases fitting TRBD1. Germline V gene lookup returns CDR1 LNHDA and CDR2 SQIVND (reference sequence). The CDR3 is 15 amino acids. V lost 3 bases and J lost 3; bases outside the gene matches: 7. CDR3 loop: CASSILSGTGYEQYF. In DNA, the CDR3 is TGTGCCAGTAGTATCTTATCCGGGACAGGCTACGAGCAGTACTTC.

In this sample, this clonotype turned up many times. V usage is TRBV27 and J usage is TRBJ1-2; 9 bases are a match to TRBD1. Germline assignment: CDR1 MNHEY and CDR2 SMNVEV (reference sequence). Trimming at V came to 5 bases and at J to 2 bases, leaving 3 bases not matched to a gene. The CDR3 loop spans 14 amino acids. The CDR3: CASSIGQGNYGYTF. The CDR3 nucleotides are TGTGCCAGCAGTATAGGACAGGGGAACTATGGCTACACCTTC.

For this clonotype: One end of the junction does not line up with germline, which may come from a read error. This chain links TRBV20-1 with TRBJ1-1; D is undetermined. The CDR3 extends over 12 amino acids. Germline V gene lookup returns CDR1 DFQATT and CDR2 SNEGSKA (reference sequence). CDR3 sequence (DNA): TGCAGTGCGGCGTGGGTAACCACTGAAGCTCTCTTT. Translation gives CSAAWVTTEALF.

The V gene is TRBV6-5, the J gene TRBJ2-5; possible D gene TRBD1, 8 bases. This CDR3 comprises 15 residues. Germline V gene lookup returns CDR1 MNHEY and CDR2 SVGAGI. Trimming took off 4 bases at V and 1 base at J, with 13 bases between the two ends. CDR3 sequence reads: CASSSTGGGQETQYF. CDR3 DNA sequence: TGTGCCAGCAGTTCCACAGGGGGGGGCCAAGAGACCCAGTACTTC.

Remarks on this clonotype: This sequence may be a read error, since a much larger clone differs from it by one base. V usage is TRBV29-1 and J usage is TRBJ2-7, with 8 positions matching TRBD1. V dropped 6 bases and J dropped 2; count of bases not matched to a gene: 12. The CDR3 spans 15 residues. CDR1 and CDR2 (germline): SQVTM, ANQGSEA. CDR3 nucleotides: TGCAGCGTCCGAAGATCAGGACAGGGCACCTACGAGCAGTACTTC. It codes for CSVRRSGQGTYEQYF.

The sample holds many counts of this clonotype. V usage is TRBV2 and J usage is TRBJ2-1; 8 positions match TRBD2. From germline, CDR1 is SNHLY and CDR2 FYNNEI. V trimming: 7 bases; J trimming: 7 bases; junction bases outside the gene matches: 6. The CDR3 runs 13 residues. CDR3 nucleotide sequence: TGTGCCAGCAACTTACGGGGGGGGAATGAGCAGTTCTTC. Its protein product is CASNLRGGNEQFF.

This clonotype was counted many times. The J gene is TRBJ1-1, the V gene TRBV20-1, with TRBD1 matching over 9 bases. Looked up from germline, CDR1 is DFQATT and CDR2 is SNEGSKA (reference sequence). This CDR3 contains 13 residues. V dropped 6 bases and J dropped 5; count of bases not matched to a gene: 7. As DNA, the CDR3 is TGCAGTGCCACCCGGGACAGGGAAACTGAAGCTTTCTTT. Translated: CSATRDRETEAFF.

In this sample, this clonotype turned up a few times. The chain employs TRBV20-1 and TRBJ1-5; TRBD1 agrees at 7 bases. The CDR3 consists of 14 residues. The V gene's germline CDR1 is DFQATT and CDR2 SNEGSKA (reference sequence). The V segment lost 5 bases and the J segment 9 bases; nucleotides outside the gene matches: 13. For the CDR3, the DNA is TGCAGTGCTCAAACAGGGGCGAACTCTTGGCCCCAGCATTTT. Amino acid sequence: CSAQTGANSWPQHF.

The chain combines TRBV27 with TRBJ1-6; TRBD1 aligns across 8 bases. CDR1 and CDR2 from the germline V gene are MNHEY and SMNVEV (reference sequence). The CDR3 runs to 16 residues. V lost 6 bases, J lost 6 bases, and 10 bases stayed unmatched. This chain's CDR3 is CASSRYRDRSNSPLHF. CDR3 coding DNA: TGTGCCAGCAGCCGCTACCGGGACAGGAGTAATTCACCCCTCCACTTT.

This clonotype was detected a few times. The V and J genes are TRBV2 and TRBJ1-2; D perhaps matches TRBD1 (6 bases). Germline-derived CDR1 and CDR2 are SNHLY and FYNNEI. The CDR3 has 11 amino acids. The CDR3 region is CAPRGLYGYTF. As DNA, the CDR3 is TGTGCTCCCAGGGGCCTCTATGGCTACACCTTC.

This clonotype was picked up many times. This chain links TRBV3-1 with TRBJ1-5; D not resolved. V was trimmed by 7 bases and J by 0 bases, leaving 10 bases between them. Per germline, CDR1 LGHDT and CDR2 YNNKEL (reference sequence). This CDR3 contains 14 residues. CDR3 DNA sequence: TGTGCCAGCAAGGATAGTTATAGCAATCAGCCCCAGCATTTT. Its protein product is CASKDSYSNQPQHF.

The chain employs TRBV12-3 or TRBV12-4 and TRBJ2-5; TRBD2 agrees at 10 bases. The J call may be wrong; the DNA end is better matched by TRBJ2-1. The CDR3 has 16 residues. This chain's CDR3 is CASSLAGSSGRDEQFF. As DNA, the CDR3 is TGTGCCAGCAGTTTAGCCGGTTCTAGCGGGAGAGATGAGCAGTTCTTC.

Only a few counts were recorded for this clonotype. The V gene is TRBV7-9, the J gene TRBJ2-1; D not certain. V was shortened by 5 bases and J by 7 bases, with 9 bases between the two germline ends. The CDR3 length is 12 residues. Germline CDR1 is SEHNR and CDR2 is FQNEAQ (reference sequence). This chain's CDR3 is CASSPRRNEQFF. CDR3 bases: TGTGCCAGCAGCCCAAGGAGAAATGAGCAGTTCTTC. Using reference TRBV7-9 and TRBJ2-1 for the parts outside the CDR3, the full variable domain is DTGVSQNPRHKITKRGQNVTFRCDPISEHNRLYWYRQTLGQGPEFLTYFQNEAQLEKSRLLSDRFSAERPKGSFSTLEIQRTEQGDSAMYLCASSPRRNEQFFGPGTRLTVL.

In its sample, this clonotype was seen a few times. The chain couples TRBV11-2 to TRBJ2-7, with D possibly TRBD1 on 6 matching bases. V was shortened by 1 base and J by 6 bases, with 13 bases between the two germline ends. This CDR3 has 14 amino acids. Germline V gives CDR1 SGHAT, CDR2 FQNNGV. CDR3 region: CASSLAIQGSEQYF. In DNA form, the CDR3 reads TGTGCCAGCAGCTTAGCGATTCAGGGGAGCGAGCAGTACTTC.

The chain recombines TRBV24-1 with TRBJ2-7; TRBD1 agrees at 10 bases. This CDR3 has 16 amino acids. J was trimmed by 6 bases and V by 3 bases; bases with no gene match: 10. CDR1 is KGHDR and CDR2 is SFDVKD in the germline V gene. Here the CDR3 reads CATSDVGGQGRGEQYF. CDR3 nucleotides: TGTGCCACCAGTGATGTTGGGGGACAGGGGAGAGGCGAGCAGTACTTC.

This clonotype was picked up one time. This chain joins TRBV5-5 and TRBJ2-7, with D possibly being TRBD2 (5 bases). Trimming removed 0 bases at V and 2 bases at J, with 15 bases between. Germline V gene data show CDR1 as SGHKS and CDR2 as YYEKEE (reference sequence). The CDR3 runs 16 residues. The CDR3 reads CASSLDQERSPYEQYF. DNA of the CDR3: TGTGCCAGCAGCTTGGATCAGGAGCGGAGCCCCTACGAGCAGTACTTC. Full variable domain (missing parts from reference TRBV5-5 and TRBJ2-7): DAGVTQSPTHLIKTRGQQVTLRCSPISGHKSVSWYQQVLGQGPQFIFQYYEKEERGRGNFPDRFSARQFPNYSSELNVNALLLGDSALYLCASSLDQERSPYEQYFGPGTRLTVT.